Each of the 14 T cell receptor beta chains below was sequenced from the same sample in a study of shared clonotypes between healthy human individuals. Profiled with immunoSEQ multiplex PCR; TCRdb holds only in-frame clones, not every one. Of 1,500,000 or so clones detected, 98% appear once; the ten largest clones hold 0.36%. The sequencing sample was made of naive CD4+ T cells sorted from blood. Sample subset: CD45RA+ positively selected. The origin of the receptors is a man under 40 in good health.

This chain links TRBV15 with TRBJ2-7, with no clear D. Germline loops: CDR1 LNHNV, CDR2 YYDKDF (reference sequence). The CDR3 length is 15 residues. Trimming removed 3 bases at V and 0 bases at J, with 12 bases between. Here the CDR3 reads CATSRFKTASYEQYF. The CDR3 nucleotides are TGTGCCACCAGCAGGTTCAAGACCGCCTCCTACGAGCAGTACTTC.

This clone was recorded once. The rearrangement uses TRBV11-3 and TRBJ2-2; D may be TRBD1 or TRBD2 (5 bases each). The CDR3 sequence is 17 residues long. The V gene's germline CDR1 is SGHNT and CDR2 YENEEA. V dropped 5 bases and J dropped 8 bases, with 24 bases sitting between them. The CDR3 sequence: CASSHPPGPGGWGELFF. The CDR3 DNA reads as TGTGCCAGCAGCCACCCACCCGGACCTGGGGGTTGGGGGGAGCTGTTTTTT.

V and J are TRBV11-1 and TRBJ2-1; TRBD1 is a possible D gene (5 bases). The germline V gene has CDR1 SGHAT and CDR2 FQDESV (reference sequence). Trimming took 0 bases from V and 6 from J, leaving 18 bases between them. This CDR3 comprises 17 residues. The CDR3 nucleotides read TGTGCCAGCAGCTTAGCGCAGACGGTCAGGGTTGGCAATGAGCAGTTCTTC. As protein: CASSLAQTVRVGNEQFF.

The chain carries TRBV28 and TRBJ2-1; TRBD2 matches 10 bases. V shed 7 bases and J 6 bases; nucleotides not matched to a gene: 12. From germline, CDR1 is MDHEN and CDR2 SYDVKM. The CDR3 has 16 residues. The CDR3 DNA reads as TGTGCCAGCATCACTCGAGGACTAGCGGTAATCAATGAGCAGTTCTTC. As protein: CASITRGLAVINEQFF. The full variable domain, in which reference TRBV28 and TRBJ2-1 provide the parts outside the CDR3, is DVKVTQSSRYLVKRTGEKVFLECVQDMDHENMFWYRQDPGLGLRLIYFSYDVKMKEKGDIPEGYSVSREKKERFSLILESASTNQTSMYLCASITRGLAVINEQFFGPGTRLTVL.

CDR3 nucleotides: TGTGCCAGCAGCCCGGGACAGGGGTCTGAAGAGCAGTACTTC. Protein product: CASSPGQGSEEQYF. J is TRBJ2-7 and V is TRBV7-8; TRBD1 matches 10 bases. Germline CDR1 SGHVS, CDR2 FQNEAQ. This CDR3 is built from 14 residues. The J segment lost 7 bases and the V segment lost 5 bases, leaving 8 bases of the junction unmatched.

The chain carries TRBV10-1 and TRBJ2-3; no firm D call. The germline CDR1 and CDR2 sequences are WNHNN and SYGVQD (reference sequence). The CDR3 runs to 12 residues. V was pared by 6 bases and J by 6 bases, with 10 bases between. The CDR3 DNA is TGCGCCAGCAGCGACATACTTGATACGCAGTATTTT. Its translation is CASSDILDTQYF.

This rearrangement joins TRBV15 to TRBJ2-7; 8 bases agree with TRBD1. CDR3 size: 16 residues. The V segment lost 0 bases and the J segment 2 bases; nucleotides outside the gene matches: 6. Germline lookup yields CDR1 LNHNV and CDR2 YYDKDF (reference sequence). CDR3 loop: CATSRDRAGGPYEQYF. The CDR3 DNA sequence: TGTGCCACCAGCAGAGATCGGGCAGGGGGCCCCTACGAGCAGTACTTC.

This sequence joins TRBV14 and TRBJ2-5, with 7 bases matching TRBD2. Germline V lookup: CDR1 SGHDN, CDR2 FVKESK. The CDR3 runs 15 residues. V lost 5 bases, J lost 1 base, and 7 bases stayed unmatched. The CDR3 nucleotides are TGTGCCAGCAGCGTGCCCGGGACTACCCAAGAGACCCAGTACTTC. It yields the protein CASSVPGTTQETQYF.

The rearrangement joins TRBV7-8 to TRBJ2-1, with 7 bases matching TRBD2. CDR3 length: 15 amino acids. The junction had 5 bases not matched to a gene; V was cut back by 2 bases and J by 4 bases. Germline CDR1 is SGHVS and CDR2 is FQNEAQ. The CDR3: CASSLRGGEYNEQFF. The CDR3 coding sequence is TGTGCCAGCAGCTTAAGGGGAGGGGAATACAATGAGCAGTTCTTC.

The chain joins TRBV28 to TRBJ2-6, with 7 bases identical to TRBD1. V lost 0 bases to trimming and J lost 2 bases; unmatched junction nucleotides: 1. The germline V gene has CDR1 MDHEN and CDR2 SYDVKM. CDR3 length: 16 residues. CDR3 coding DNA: TGTGCCAGCAGTTTATGGAGGGGGCCTGGGGCCAACGTCCTGACTTTC. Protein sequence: CASSLWRGPGANVLTF.

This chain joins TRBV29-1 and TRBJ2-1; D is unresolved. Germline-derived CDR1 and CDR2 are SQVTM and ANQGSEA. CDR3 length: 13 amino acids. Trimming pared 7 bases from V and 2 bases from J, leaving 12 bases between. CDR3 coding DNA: TGCAGCGCTGGAGAGCTGACCTACAATGAGCAGTTCTTC. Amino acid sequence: CSAGELTYNEQFF.

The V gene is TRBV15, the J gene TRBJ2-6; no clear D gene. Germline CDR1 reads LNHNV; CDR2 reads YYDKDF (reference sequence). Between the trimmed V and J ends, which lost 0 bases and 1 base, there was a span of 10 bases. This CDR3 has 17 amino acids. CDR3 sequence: CATSRDRVGSGANVLTF. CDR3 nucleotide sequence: TGTGCCACCAGCAGAGATCGGGTAGGGTCTGGGGCCAACGTCCTGACTTTC. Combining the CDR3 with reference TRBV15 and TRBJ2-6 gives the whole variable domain DAMVIQNPRYQVTQFGKPVTLSCSQTLNHNVMYWYQQKSSQAPKLLFHYYDKDFNNEADTPDNFQSRRPNTSFCFLDIRSPGLGDTAMYLCATSRDRVGSGANVLTFGAGSRLTVL.

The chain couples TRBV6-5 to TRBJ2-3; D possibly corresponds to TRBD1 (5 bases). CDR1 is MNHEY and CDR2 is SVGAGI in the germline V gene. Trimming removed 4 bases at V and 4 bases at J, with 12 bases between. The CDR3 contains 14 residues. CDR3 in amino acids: CASSSAGSADTQYF. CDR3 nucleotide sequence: TGTGCCAGCAGTTCGGCAGGGTCTGCAGATACGCAGTATTTT.

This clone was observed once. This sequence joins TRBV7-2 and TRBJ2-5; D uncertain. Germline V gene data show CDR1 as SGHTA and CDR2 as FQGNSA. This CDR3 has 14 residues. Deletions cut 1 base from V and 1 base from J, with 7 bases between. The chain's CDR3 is CASSLVVSQETQYF. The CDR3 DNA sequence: TGTGCCAGCAGCTTAGTGGTCAGCCAAGAGACCCAGTACTTC.